A single sample gave rise to the 6 T cell receptor beta chains below, sequenced in a study of cytomegalovirus exposure and HLA in healthy donors. It was with 60 Vbeta and 13 Jbeta primers that the PCR ran. Generated by immunoSEQ multiplex PCR, the TCRdb table keeps only in-frame clones and is missing some. The sample includes around 100,000 clones, 70% to 80% of them seen just once. Specimen: PBMCs. The receptors were sampled from a man in his forties or fifties in good health and CMV-seropositive.

This clone appeared once. The chain employs TRBV7-2 and TRBJ2-1; TRBD1 aligns across 7 bases. The V gene's germline CDR1 is SGHTA and CDR2 FQGNSA. The CDR3 runs to 13 residues. V gave up 3 bases and J gave up 4 bases; unmatched junction bases: 0. CDR3 amino acids: CASSLGQYNEQFF. The DNA for the CDR3 is TGTGCCAGCAGCTTGGGACAGTACAATGAGCAGTTCTTC.

The chain carries TRBV5-6 and TRBJ2-7; perhaps TRBD1 as D (6 bases). V was shortened by 0 bases and J by 6 bases, with 7 bases between the two germline ends. This CDR3 is 12 amino acids long. Looked up from germline, CDR1 is SGHDT and CDR2 is YYEEEE. This CDR3 is CASSLVGGEQYF. DNA of the CDR3: TGTGCCAGCAGCTTGGTAGGGGGCGAGCAGTACTTC. Together with reference TRBV5-6 and TRBJ2-7, the CDR3 gives the full variable domain: DAGVTQSPTHLIKTRGQQVTLRCSPKSGHDTVSWYQQALGQGPQFIFQYYEEEERQRGNFPDRFSGHQFPNYSSELNVNALLLGDSALYLCASSLVGGEQYFGPGTRLTVT.

In this sample, this clone turned up a few times. This chain joins TRBV28 and TRBJ2-3; 8 nucleotides align to TRBD2. Trimming removed 6 bases from V and 1 base from J; junction bases left unmatched: 6. Germline V gene lookup returns CDR1 MDHEN and CDR2 SYDVKM. There are 15 residues in the CDR3. The CDR3 loop is CASSPGGARTDTQYF. The CDR3 DNA follows: TGTGCCAGCAGCCCCGGGGGGGCTCGCACAGATACGCAGTATTTT. Looking up the rest from reference TRBV28 and TRBJ2-3 gives the full variable domain: DVKVTQSSRYLVKRTGEKVFLECVQDMDHENMFWYRQDPGLGLRLIYFSYDVKMKEKGDIPEGYSVSREKKERFSLILESASTNQTSMYLCASSPGGARTDTQYFGPGTRLTVL.

This clone was seen a handful of times. CDR3 DNA sequence: TGTGCCAGCGGGACAGTGAGCTCTGGGGCCAACGTCCTGACTTTC. This encodes CASGTVSSGANVLTF. The V and J genes are TRBV6-1 and TRBJ2-6, with 7 bases that match TRBD1. The germline CDR1 and CDR2 sequences are MNHNS and SASEGT. J gave up 0 bases and V 8 bases, and 4 bases lay outside the gene matches. The CDR3 is 15 amino acids.

To note about this clone: Compared with germline, one end of the junction differs, possibly owing to a read error. The chain has TRBV6-6 and TRBJ2-5; 8 bases align to TRBD1. This CDR3 is 12 amino acids long. Germline V gene sequence: CDR1 MNHNY, CDR2 SVGAGI (reference sequence). The CDR3 loop is CASLIPGGASNF. The CDR3 region has the DNA TGTGCCAGCCTTATACCAGGGGGCGCATCGAACTTC.

In this sample, this clone turned up a few times. V gene TRBV18 combines with J gene TRBJ2-7, with D perhaps matching TRBD1 (6 bases). The V and J ends lost 2 bases and 3 bases respectively, with 11 bases between them. Per the germline V gene, CDR1 is KGHSH and CDR2 is LQKENI. This CDR3 comprises 14 residues. The CDR3, as DNA: TGTGCCAGCTCACCATCGGCAGGGGTCTACGAGCAGTACTTC. Amino acids: CASSPSAGVYEQYF.